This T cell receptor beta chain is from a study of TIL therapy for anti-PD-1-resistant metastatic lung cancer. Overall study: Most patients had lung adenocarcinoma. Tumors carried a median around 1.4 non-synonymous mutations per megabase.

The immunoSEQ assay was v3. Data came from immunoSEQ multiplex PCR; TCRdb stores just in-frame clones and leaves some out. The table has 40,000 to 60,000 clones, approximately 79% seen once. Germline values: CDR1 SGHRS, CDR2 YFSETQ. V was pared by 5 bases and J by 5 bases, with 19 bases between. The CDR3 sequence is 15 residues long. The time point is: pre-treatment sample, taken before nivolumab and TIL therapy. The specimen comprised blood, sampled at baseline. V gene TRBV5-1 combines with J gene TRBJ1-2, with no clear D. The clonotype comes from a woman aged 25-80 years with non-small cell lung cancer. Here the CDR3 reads CASSEFTMTPYGYTF. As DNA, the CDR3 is TGCGCCAGCAGTGAGTTTACTATGACCCCTTATGGCTACACCTTC.